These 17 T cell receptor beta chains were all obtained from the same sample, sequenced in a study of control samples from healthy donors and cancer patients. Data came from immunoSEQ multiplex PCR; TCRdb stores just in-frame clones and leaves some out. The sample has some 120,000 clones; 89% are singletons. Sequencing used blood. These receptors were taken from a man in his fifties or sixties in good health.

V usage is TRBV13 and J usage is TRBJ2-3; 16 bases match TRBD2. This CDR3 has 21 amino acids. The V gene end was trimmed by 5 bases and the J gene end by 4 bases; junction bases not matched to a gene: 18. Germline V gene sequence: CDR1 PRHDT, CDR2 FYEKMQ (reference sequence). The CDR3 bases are TGTGCCAGCAGCACCCCCACCGGGACTAGCGGGGGGGCCGTAGTACCAGATACGCAGTATTTT. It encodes CASSTPTGTSGGAVVPDTQYF.

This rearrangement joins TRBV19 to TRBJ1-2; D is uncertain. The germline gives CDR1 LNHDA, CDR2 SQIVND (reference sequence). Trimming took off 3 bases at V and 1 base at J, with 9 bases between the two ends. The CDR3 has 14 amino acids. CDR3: CASSIRRDNYGYTF. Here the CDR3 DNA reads TGTGCCAGTAGTATTCGACGGGATAACTATGGCTACACCTTC.

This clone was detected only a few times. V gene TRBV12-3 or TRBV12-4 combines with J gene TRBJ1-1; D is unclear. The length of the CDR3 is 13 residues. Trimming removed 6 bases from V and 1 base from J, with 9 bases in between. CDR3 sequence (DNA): TGTGCCAGCAGAATTAACAGGAACACTGAAGCTTTCTTT. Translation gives CASRINRNTEAFF.

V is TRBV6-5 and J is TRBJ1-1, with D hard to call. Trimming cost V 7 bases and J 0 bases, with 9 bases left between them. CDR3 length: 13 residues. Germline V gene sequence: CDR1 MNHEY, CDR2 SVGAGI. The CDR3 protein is CASTTRLNTEAFF. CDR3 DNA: TGTGCCAGCACAACCAGGTTGAACACTGAAGCTTTCTTT.

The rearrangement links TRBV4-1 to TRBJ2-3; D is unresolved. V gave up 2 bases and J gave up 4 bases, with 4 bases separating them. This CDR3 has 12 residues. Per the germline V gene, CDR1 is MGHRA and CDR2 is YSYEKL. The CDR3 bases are TGCGCCAGCAGCCAACGGGCAGATACGCAGTATTTT. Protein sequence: CASSQRADTQYF.

CDR3 loop: CASSGTGDSTQYF. Here the CDR3 DNA reads TGTGCCAGTTCCGGGACAGGGGATTCTACGCAGTATTTT. The rearrangement uses TRBV10-3 and TRBJ2-3; 10 bases match TRBD1. Trimming cost V 10 bases and J 8 bases; bases outside gene matches: 9. CDR3 length: 13 amino acids. Germline V CDR1 and CDR2: ENHRY, SYGVKD.

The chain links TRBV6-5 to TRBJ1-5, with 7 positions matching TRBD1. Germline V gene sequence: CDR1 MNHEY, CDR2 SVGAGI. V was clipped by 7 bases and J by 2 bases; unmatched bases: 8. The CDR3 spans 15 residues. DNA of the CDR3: TGTGCCAGCACCGGACAGGCGGGGGGCAATCAGCCCCAGCATTTT. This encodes CASTGQAGGNQPQHF.

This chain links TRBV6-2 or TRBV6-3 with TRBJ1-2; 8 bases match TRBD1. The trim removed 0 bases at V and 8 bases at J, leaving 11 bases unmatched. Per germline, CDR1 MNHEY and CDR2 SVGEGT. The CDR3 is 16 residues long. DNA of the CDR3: TGTGCCAGCAGTTACTCGAGTAAAGGACAGGGTCGGGGCTACACCTTC. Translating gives CASSYSSKGQGRGYTF.

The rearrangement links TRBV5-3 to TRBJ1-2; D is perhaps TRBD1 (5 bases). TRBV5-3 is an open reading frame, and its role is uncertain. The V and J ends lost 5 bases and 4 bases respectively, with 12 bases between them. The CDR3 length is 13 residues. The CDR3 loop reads CARSSGHRYGYTF. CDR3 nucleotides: TGTGCCAGAAGTTCCGGACATCGCTATGGCTACACCTTC.

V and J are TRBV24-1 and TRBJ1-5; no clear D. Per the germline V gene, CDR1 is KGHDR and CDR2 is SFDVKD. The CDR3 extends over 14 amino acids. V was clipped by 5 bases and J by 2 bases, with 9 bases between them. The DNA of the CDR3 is TGTGCCACCAGTGCTAGTCTCGGCAATCAGCCCCAGCATTTT. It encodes CATSASLGNQPQHF.

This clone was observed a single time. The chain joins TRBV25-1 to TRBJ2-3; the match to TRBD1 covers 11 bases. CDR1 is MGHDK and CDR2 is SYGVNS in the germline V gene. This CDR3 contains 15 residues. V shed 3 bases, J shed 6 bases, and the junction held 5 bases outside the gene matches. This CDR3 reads CASSDHGTGGDTQYF. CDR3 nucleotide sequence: TGTGCCAGCAGTGACCACGGGACAGGGGGGGATACGCAGTATTTT.

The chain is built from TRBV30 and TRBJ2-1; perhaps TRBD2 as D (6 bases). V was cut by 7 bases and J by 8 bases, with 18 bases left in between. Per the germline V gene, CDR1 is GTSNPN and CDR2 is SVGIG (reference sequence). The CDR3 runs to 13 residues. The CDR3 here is CASSRDWRDEQFF. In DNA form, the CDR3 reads TGTGCCTCGTCCCGGGACTGGAGGGATGAGCAGTTCTTC. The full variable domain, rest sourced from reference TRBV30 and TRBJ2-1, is SQTIHQWPATLVQPVGSPLSLECTVEGTSNPNLYWYRQAAGRGLQLLFYSVGIGQISSEVPQNLSASRPQDRQFILSSKKLLLSDSGFYLCASSRDWRDEQFFGPGTRLTVL.

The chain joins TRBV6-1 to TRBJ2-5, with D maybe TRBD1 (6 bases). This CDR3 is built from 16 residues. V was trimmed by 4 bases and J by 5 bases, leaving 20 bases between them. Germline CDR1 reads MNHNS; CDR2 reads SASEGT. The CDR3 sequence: CASSVTRDTTLETQYF. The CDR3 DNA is TGTGCCAGCAGTGTAACCCGGGACACCACTCTGGAGACCCAGTACTTC.

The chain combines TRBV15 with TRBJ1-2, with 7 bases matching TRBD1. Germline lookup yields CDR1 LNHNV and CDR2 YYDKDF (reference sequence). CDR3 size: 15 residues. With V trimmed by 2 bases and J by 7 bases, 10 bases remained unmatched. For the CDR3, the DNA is TGTGCCACCAGCAGAAAGCGACAGGGATACTCTGGCTACACCTTC. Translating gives CATSRKRQGYSGYTF.

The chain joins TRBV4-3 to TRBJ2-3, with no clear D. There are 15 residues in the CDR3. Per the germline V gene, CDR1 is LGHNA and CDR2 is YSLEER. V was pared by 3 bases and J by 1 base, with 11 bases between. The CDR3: CASSQVWKRTDTQYF. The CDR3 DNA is TGCGCCAGCAGCCAGGTCTGGAAACGCACAGATACGCAGTATTTT.

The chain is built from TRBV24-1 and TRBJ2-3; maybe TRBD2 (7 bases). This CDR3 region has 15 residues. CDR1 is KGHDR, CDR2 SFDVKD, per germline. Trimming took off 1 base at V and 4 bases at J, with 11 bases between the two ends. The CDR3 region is CATSDFGGGPDTQYF. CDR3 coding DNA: TGTGCCACCAGTGATTTTGGGGGGGGCCCAGATACGCAGTATTTT.

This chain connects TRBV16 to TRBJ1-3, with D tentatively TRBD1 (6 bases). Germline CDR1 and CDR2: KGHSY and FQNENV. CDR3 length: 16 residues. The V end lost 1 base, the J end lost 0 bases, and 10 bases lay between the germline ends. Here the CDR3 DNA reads TGTGCCAGCAGCCAATGGACAGCGAGCTCTGGAAACACCATATATTTT. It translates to CASSQWTASSGNTIYF.